What follows describes a single TCR beta chain. The sample belongs to a study of T cells after somatic rescue of genetic block. The J segment lost 6 bases and the V segment lost 5 bases, leaving 10 bases of the junction unmatched. The germline V gene has CDR1 LNHNV and CDR2 YYDKDF (reference sequence). The CDR3 contains 15 residues. Assay: immunoSEQ multiplex PCR; the TCRdb copy retains only in-frame clones and omits some. This sample has approximately 100,000 clones, with 85% to 90% found just once. The rearrangement links TRBV15 to TRBJ1-5; 7 bases match TRBD1. This TCR came from a woman between 18 and 30 years old. Sequencing was performed on peripheral blood mononuclear cells (PBMCs). CDR3 sequence reads: CATSANDRAPQPQHF. For the CDR3, the DNA is TGTGCCACCAGCGCGAATGACAGGGCCCCTCAGCCCCAGCATTTT.